Below, 15 T cell receptor beta chains from the same sample are listed, as sequenced in a study of blood T cell repertoires in COVID-19. The data were produced by immunoSEQ multiplex PCR, yet TCRdb's version contains in-frame clones alone and is incomplete. The sample lists about 220,000 clones; around 89% were seen once. What was sequenced was PBMCs or T cells enriched from blood (not recorded which). These receptors came from a woman aged 40 to 50 with acute COVID-19.

The chain links TRBV5-4 to TRBJ1-1; perhaps TRBD1 as D (6 bases). There are 16 residues in the CDR3. V lost 5 bases and J lost 11, with 28 bases in between. Germline CDR1 is SGHNT and CDR2 is YYREEE (reference sequence). The CDR3 here is CASSLGGRGLTEVAFF. The CDR3 DNA sequence: TGTGCCAGCAGTCTTGGTGGCAGGGGTTTAACGGAGGTGGCTTTCTTT.

The chain uses TRBV3-1 (or the pseudogene TRBV3-2) and TRBJ2-3; D is ambiguous. V was pared by 0 bases and J by 6 bases, with 10 bases between. The CDR3 spans 14 residues. The V gene's germline CDR1 is LGHDT and CDR2 YNNKEL (reference sequence). CDR3 in DNA: TGTGCCAGCAGCCAAGATTTGTGGAGCGATACGCAGTATTTT. Translated, it gives CASSQDLWSDTQYF.

This clone showed up just a few times. The chain couples TRBV2 to TRBJ2-5; possibly TRBD2 for D (7 bases). Germline V gene lookup returns CDR1 SNHLY and CDR2 FYNNEI. With 6 bases removed from V and 5 bases from J, the gap between germline ends came to 19 bases. The CDR3 covers 15 residues. CDR3 sequence: CASRTPAGARETQYF. The CDR3 bases are TGTGCCAGCAGGACCCCCGCGGGGGCAAGGGAGACCCAGTACTTC. The variable domain in full, completed from reference TRBV2 and TRBJ2-5, reads EPEVTQTPSHQVTQMGQEVILRCVPISNHLYFYWYRQILGQKVEFLVSFYNNEISEKSEIFDDQFSVERPDGSNFTLKIRSTKLEDSAMYFCASRTPAGARETQYFGPGTRLLVL.

The chain recombines TRBV19 with TRBJ2-1, with 7 bases that match TRBD2. Germline-derived CDR1 and CDR2 are LNHDA and SQIVND (reference sequence). Losses at the gene ends were 1 base for V and 9 bases for J; bases not matched to a gene: 9. This CDR3 contains 15 residues. In DNA form, the CDR3 reads TGTGCCAGTAGTATAGGGACCCGGGGGGTGGGTGAGCAGTTCTTC. This gives the protein CASSIGTRGVGEQFF.

CDR3: CASSRTGGNQPQHF. DNA for the CDR3: TGTGCCAGCAGTCGTACAGGGGGCAATCAGCCCCAGCATTTT. The chain recombines TRBV7-2 with TRBJ1-5; TRBD1 agrees at 7 bases. Looked up from germline, CDR1 is SGHTA and CDR2 is FQGNSA. CDR3 length equals 14 residues. The V segment lost 6 bases and the J segment 2 bases; nucleotides outside the gene matches: 4.

The J gene is TRBJ1-3, the V gene TRBV12-3 or TRBV12-4; no firm D call. V was pared by 3 bases and J by 8 bases, with 5 bases between. The CDR3 totals 11 residues. The CDR3 bases are TGTGCCAGCAGTTTCGGGGACACCATATATTTT. Amino acids: CASSFGDTIYF.

CDR3 nucleotide sequence: TGCAGCACTGACCACAGGGGATATGAGCAGTTCTTC. Translated, it gives CSTDHRGYEQFF. The V call is TRBV29-1, the J call TRBJ2-1; the match to TRBD1 covers 7 bases. Germline-derived CDR1 and CDR2 are SQVTM and ANQGSEA. The length of the CDR3 is 12 residues. The V segment lost 8 bases and the J segment 8 bases; nucleotides outside the gene matches: 9.

V is TRBV4-3 and J is TRBJ1-5; TRBD1 matches at 10 bases. After removal of 0 bases from V and 2 bases from J, the junction contained 10 bases not matched to a gene. Germline CDR1 and CDR2: LGHNA and YSLEER. The CDR3 runs to 19 residues. The CDR3, as DNA: TGCGCCAGCAGCCAAGATCTACGACAGGGGGCTCGAGGCAATCAGCCCCAGCATTTT. This codes for CASSQDLRQGARGNQPQHF.

The rearrangement joins TRBV11-2 to TRBJ2-1; 7 positions agree with TRBD2. This CDR3 is 16 amino acids long. V lost 0 bases and J lost 10; bases outside the gene matches: 12. Germline CDR1 reads SGHAT; CDR2 reads FQNNGV. The DNA of the CDR3 is TGTGCCAGCAGCTTAGATCTGGCTAGCGGCTACAGAGAGCAGTTCTTC. Amino acid sequence: CASSLDLASGYREQFF.

V gene TRBV10-1 combines with J gene TRBJ1-6; TRBD1 matches at 9 bases. Germline V lookup: CDR1 WNHNN, CDR2 SYGVQD (reference sequence). The V segment lost 8 bases and the J segment 7 bases; nucleotides outside the gene matches: 0. The CDR3 length is 12 residues. The CDR3 DNA reads as TGCGCCAGCGGACAGGGGAATTCACCCCTCCACTTT. Residues: CASGQGNSPLHF.

The chain combines TRBV11-2 with TRBJ1-3; D is perhaps TRBD1 (6 bases). Germline CDR1 SGHAT, CDR2 FQNNGV. The CDR3 spans 14 residues. V was clipped by 5 bases and J by 3 bases, with 11 bases between them. The CDR3 DNA is TGTGCCAGCAGCCCTAAGGGGGTTGGAAACACCATATATTTT. It yields the protein CASSPKGVGNTIYF.

This chain connects TRBV9 to TRBJ1-6; unclear D gene. CDR1 and CDR2 from the germline V gene are SGDLS and YYNGEE. V lost 6 bases to trimming and J lost 8 bases, with 9 bases between them. The CDR3 loop spans 12 amino acids. CDR3 bases: TGTGCCAGCACGACCGGGGATTCACCCCTCCACTTT. It encodes CASTTGDSPLHF. The full variable domain, rest sourced from reference TRBV9 and TRBJ1-6, is DSGVTQTPKHLITATGQRVTLRCSPRSGDLSVYWYQQSLDQGLQFLIQYYNGEERAKGNILERFSAQQFPDLHSELNLSSLELGDSALYFCASTTGDSPLHFGNGTRLTVT.

V is TRBV7-8 and J is TRBJ2-1; possible D gene TRBD2, 5 bases. Germline lookup yields CDR1 SGHVS and CDR2 FQNEAQ. Trimming took 4 bases from V and 10 from J, leaving 14 bases between them. The CDR3 loop spans 13 amino acids. CDR3 DNA: TGTGCCAGCAGCTCCCCGCGGAGGCTGGAGCAGTTCTTC. Its translation is CASSSPRRLEQFF.

The chain joins TRBV5-1 to TRBJ2-2; TRBD2 agrees at 7 bases. This CDR3 contains 15 residues. Germline V gene lookup returns CDR1 SGHRS and CDR2 YFSETQ. V lost 8 bases and J lost 5; bases outside the gene matches: 12. For the CDR3, the DNA is TGCGCCAGTTCCCAGGCGGGAGAGTCAACCGGGGAGCTGTTTTTT. The encoded protein is CASSQAGESTGELFF.

The chain links TRBV5-1 to TRBJ2-1; possible D gene TRBD2, 6 bases. The germline V gene encodes CDR1 SGHRS and CDR2 YFSETQ. With 2 bases removed from V and 7 bases from J, the gap between germline ends came to 10 bases. This CDR3 comprises 13 residues. The CDR3 loop is CASSLGGLNEQFF. In DNA form, the CDR3 reads TGCGCCAGCAGCTTAGGAGGGTTGAATGAGCAGTTCTTC. The whole variable domain, remainder taken from reference TRBV5-1 and TRBJ2-1, is KAGVTQTPRYLIKTRGQQVTLSCSPISGHRSVSWYQQTPGQGLQFLFEYFSETQRNKGNFPGRFSGRQFSNSRSEMNVSTLELGDSALYLCASSLGGLNEQFFGPGTRLTVL.